A selection of T cell receptor beta chains follows, all from one sample in a study of Ad26.COV2.S vaccination and SARS-CoV-2 variants. The method was immunoSEQ multiplex PCR; TCRdb's version includes in-frame clones alone and lacks a portion of them. The table shows about 400,000 clones, with about 88% occurring only once. The sample was peripheral blood, taken in a trial of Ad26.COV2.S vaccine versus placebo. Receptors originate from a person between 18 and 59 years old who received the Ad26.COV2.S COVID-19 vaccine or a placebo. Both conserved end residues are part of each CDR3. A D gene is named only where the DNA matches it firmly. The size entry is marked missing in some rows and otherwise reads once, few, many or a size class.

V,J,D,size,CDR3,DNA
TRBV18,TRBJ2-7,-,-,CASSPRGEGEQYF,TGTGCCAGCTCACCCCGAGGCGAGGGCGAGCAGTACTTC
TRBV15,TRBJ2-3,-,-,CATSRVRGGDTQYF,TGTGCCACCAGCAGAGTTAGGGGGGGAGATACGCAGTATTTT
TRBV9,TRBJ2-4,-,-,CASAKGNDKNIQYF,TGTGCCAGCGCTAAGGGCAATGACAAAAACATTCAGTACTTC
TRBV3-1/TRBV3-2,TRBJ2-1,-,-,CASSPAGSGPVGGNNEQFF,TGTGCCAGCAGCCCGGCTGGTAGCGGCCCAGTGGGGGGAAACAATGAGCAGTTCTTC
TRBV19,TRBJ2-3,-,-,CASSIRGASTDTQYF,TGTGCCAGTAGTATAAGAGGGGCCAGCACAGATACGCAGTATTTT
TRBV12-3/TRBV12-4,TRBJ2-7,TRBD2,-,CASSFSGYEQYF,TGTGCCAGCAGTTTTAGCGGGTACGAGCAGTACTTC
TRBV30,TRBJ2-7,TRBD1,-,CAWSPSRGQWKEGEQYF,TGTGCCTGGAGTCCTTCAAGGGGGCAGTGGAAAGAGGGCGAGCAGTACTTC
TRBV28,TRBJ1-1,-,once,CASMGGSTEAFF,TGTGCCAGCATGGGGGGGAGCACTGAAGCTTTCTTT
TRBV19,TRBJ1-5,-,-,CASSIGEGLGTQHF,TGTGCCAGTAGTATCGGTGAAGGCCTCGGCACCCAGCATTTT
TRBV28,TRBJ2-7,TRBD2,few,CASSSTGTSGTYAYEQYF,TGTGCCAGCAGTTCGACTGGGACTAGCGGGACCTATGCCTACGAGCAGTACTTC
TRBV3-1/TRBV3-2,TRBJ2-4,-,-,CASELRGAKNIQYF,TGTGCCAGTGAGCTAAGGGGAGCCAAAAACATTCAGTACTTC
TRBV11-2,TRBJ2-6,-,-,CASSSQSGANVLTF,TGTGCCAGCAGCTCCCAGTCTGGGGCCAACGTCCTGACTTTC
TRBV7-2,TRBJ1-6,TRBD1,-,CASSPLTGASPLHF,TGTGCCAGCAGCCCGTTGACAGGGGCATCACCCCTCCACTTT
TRBV5-1,TRBJ1-1,TRBD1,-,CASSPRTGKDTEAFF,TGCGCCAGCAGCCCCCGGACAGGGAAGGACACTGAAGCTTTCTTT
TRBV3-1/TRBV3-2,TRBJ2-2,-,-,CASSQVVRELFF,TGTGCCAGCAGCCAAGTGGTCAGGGAGCTGTTTTTT
TRBV3-1/TRBV3-2,TRBJ1-1,-,-,CASSHLLWRGDTEAFF,TGTGCCAGCAGCCATCTCCTATGGAGGGGCGACACTGAAGCTTTCTTT
TRBV3-1/TRBV3-2,TRBJ1-1,-,-,CASSQGRTEAFF,TGTGCCAGCAGCCAAGGACGGACTGAAGCTTTCTTT
TRBV6-4,TRBJ2-1,-,few,CASSDSTFSYNEQFF,TGTGCCAGCAGTGACTCGACTTTCTCCTACAATGAGCAGTTCTTC
TRBV27,TRBJ2-3,-,few,CASSLYSSQRKSTDTQYF,TGTGCCAGCAGTTTATATAGCTCGCAACGGAAAAGCACAGATACGCAGTATTTT
TRBV6-1,TRBJ1-4,-,once,CASSESSWGEKLFF,TGTGCCAGCAGTGAGTCCTCATGGGGTGAAAAACTGTTTTTT
TRBV6-1,TRBJ1-2,TRBD1,-,CASSERLGQNTYGYTF,TGTGCCAGCAGTGAAAGATTGGGACAGAATACGTATGGCTACACCTTC
TRBV2,TRBJ2-1,-,-,CASSGVWYNEQFF,TGTGCCAGCAGTGGGGTGTGGTACAATGAGCAGTTCTTC
TRBV6-2/TRBV6-3,TRBJ1-5,-,-,CASGYFHGQTPPWPQHF,TGTGCCAGCGGATACTTCCACGGACAGACGCCGCCATGGCCCCAGCATTTT
TRBV28,TRBJ2-7,TRBD1,-,CASSLTGQGSYEQYF,TGTGCCAGCAGTTTAACCGGACAGGGGTCGTACGAGCAGTACTTC
TRBV28,TRBJ1-5,TRBD1,-,CASSPAGGNSNQPQHF,TGTGCCAGCAGTCCTGCAGGGGGCAATAGCAATCAGCCCCAGCATTTT
TRBV5-5,TRBJ2-7,-,-,CASRGGSGYEQYF,TGTGCCAGCAGGGGTGGGAGTGGCTACGAGCAGTACTTC
TRBV5-1,TRBJ1-1,-,-,CASSRGRVNTEAFF,TGCGCCAGCTCCCGCGGGAGGGTGAACACTGAAGCTTTCTTT
TRBV9,TRBJ2-2,-,-,CASSEGGAGTGELFF,TGTGCCAGCAGCGAGGGGGGAGCGGGCACCGGGGAGCTGTTTTTT
TRBV15,TRBJ2-5,TRBD2,-,CATSRTTSGGQETQYF,TGTGCCACCAGCAGGACGACTAGCGGAGGGCAAGAGACCCAGTACTTC
TRBV24-1,TRBJ2-3,-,-,CATSDLVEGPGPSDTQYF,TGTGCCACCAGTGATTTGGTAGAGGGCCCAGGTCCGTCGGATACGCAGTATTTT
TRBV3-1/TRBV3-2,TRBJ1-3,TRBD1,-,CASSPGTGAGNTIYF,TGTGCCAGCAGCCCCGGGACAGGGGCTGGAAACACCATATATTTT
TRBV4-2,TRBJ2-3,-,-,CASSPGTAGTDTQYF,TGTGCCAGCAGCCCAGGGACGGCTGGCACAGATACGCAGTATTTT
TRBV5-1,TRBJ2-7,-,-,CASSLSSSGPAGEQYF,TGCGCCAGCAGCTTGAGTTCGAGCGGACCAGCGGGCGAGCAGTACTTC
TRBV7-2,TRBJ2-2,-,-,CASSLAVGDTGELFF,TGTGCCAGCAGCTTAGCGGTTGGGGACACCGGGGAGCTGTTTTTT
TRBV5-4,TRBJ2-2,TRBD1,-,CASSQGAVNTGELFF,TGTGCCAGCAGTCAGGGGGCGGTGAACACCGGGGAGCTGTTTTTT
TRBV5-4,TRBJ2-3,TRBD2,-,CASSLAGGTDTQYF,TGTGCCAGCAGCCTAGCGGGAGGTACAGATACGCAGTATTTT
TRBV5-4,TRBJ1-1,TRBD1,-,CASSFGQGLNTEAFF,TGTGCCAGCAGCTTCGGACAGGGTCTGAACACTGAAGCTTTCTTT
TRBV30,TRBJ1-4,TRBD1,-,CAWSAKGGGNEKLFF,TGTGCCTGGAGTGCCAAAGGGGGCGGAAATGAAAAACTGTTTTTT
TRBV9,TRBJ2-1,-,-,CASSPHSGNEQFF,TGTGCCAGCAGCCCGCATAGCGGCAATGAGCAGTTCTTC
TRBV9,TRBJ2-2,TRBD2,-,CASSVTLAGGTGELFF,TGTGCCAGCAGCGTAACACTAGCGGGAGGCACCGGGGAGCTGTTTTTT
TRBV3-1/TRBV3-2,TRBJ1-1,-,-,CASSQSQAGTEAFF,TGTGCCAGCAGCCAAAGTCAGGCAGGCACTGAAGCTTTCTTT
TRBV6-5,TRBJ2-2,-,-,CASPGTANTGELFF,TGTGCCAGCCCCGGGACCGCGAACACCGGGGAGCTGTTTTTT
TRBV6-1,TRBJ1-1,TRBD1,-,CASSEYRGNTEAFF,TGTGCCAGCAGTGAGTACAGGGGGAACACTGAAGCTTTCTTT
TRBV16,TRBJ1-2,-,-,CASSQSTVNYGYTF,TGTGCCAGCAGCCAATCCACAGTGAACTATGGCTACACCTTC
TRBV2,TRBJ2-2,-,-,CATAANTGELFF,TGTGCCACCGCAGCGAACACCGGGGAGCTGTTTTTT